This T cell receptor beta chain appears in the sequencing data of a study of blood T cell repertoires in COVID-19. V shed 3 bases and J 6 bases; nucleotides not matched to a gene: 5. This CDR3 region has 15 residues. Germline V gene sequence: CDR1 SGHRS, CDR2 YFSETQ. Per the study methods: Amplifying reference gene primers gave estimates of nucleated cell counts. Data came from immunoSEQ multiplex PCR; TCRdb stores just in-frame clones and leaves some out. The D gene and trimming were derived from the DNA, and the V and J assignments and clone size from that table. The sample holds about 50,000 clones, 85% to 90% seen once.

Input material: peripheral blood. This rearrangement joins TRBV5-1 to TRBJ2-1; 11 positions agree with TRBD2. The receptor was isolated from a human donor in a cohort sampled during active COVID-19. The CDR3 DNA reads TGCGCCAGCAGCTCCGGTAGCGGGGGGGTCAATGAGCAGTTCTTC. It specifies CASSSGSGGVNEQFF.